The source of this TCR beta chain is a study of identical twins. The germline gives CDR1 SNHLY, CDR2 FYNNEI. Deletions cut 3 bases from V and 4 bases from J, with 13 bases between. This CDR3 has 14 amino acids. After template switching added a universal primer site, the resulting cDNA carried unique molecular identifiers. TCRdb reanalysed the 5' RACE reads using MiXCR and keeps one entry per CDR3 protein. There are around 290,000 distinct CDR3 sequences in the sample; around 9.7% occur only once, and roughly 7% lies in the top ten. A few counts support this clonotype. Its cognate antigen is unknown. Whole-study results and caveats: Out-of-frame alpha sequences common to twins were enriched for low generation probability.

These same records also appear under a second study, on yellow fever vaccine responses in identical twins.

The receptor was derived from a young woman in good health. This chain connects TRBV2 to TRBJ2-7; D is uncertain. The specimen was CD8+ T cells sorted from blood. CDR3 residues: CASSDNPAGYEQYF. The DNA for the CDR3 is TGTGCCAGCAGTGATAATCCTGCCGGATACGAGCAGTACTTC.